This TCR beta chain originates from a study of cytomegalovirus exposure and HLA in healthy donors. About the research overall: A preliminary data release comprised roughly 80 million unique TCRs obtained from HLA-typed donors. Study-wide results and limits: The classifier reportedly diagnosed cytomegalovirus status with high specificity and sensitivity. Researchers had no immune exposure information except CMV serostatus available. A few of the chains that were CMV-associated were confirmed in vitro to be specific for CMV antigens.

For this clone: Its cognate antigen is unknown.

Germline V gives CDR1 SGHTS, CDR2 YDEGEE. The length of the CDR3 is 15 residues. Trimming took 4 bases from V and 0 from J; bases not matched to a gene: 4. Primers: 60 Vbeta forward and 13 Jbeta reverse. Clones were sequenced by immunoSEQ multiplex PCR, and TCRdb holds only the in-frame ones, with some missing. The sample holds around 37,000 clones, about 80% seen once. This clonotype was obtained from a woman aged 18-30 years in good health and CMV-seropositive. The sample comprised PBMCs. The chain joins TRBV5-8 to TRBJ2-3; 8 nucleotides match TRBD2. For the CDR3, the DNA is TGTGCCAGCAGCCATAGCGGGGCCAGCACAGATACGCAGTATTTT. Its translation is CASSHSGASTDTQYF. Drawing the rest from reference TRBV5-8 and TRBJ2-3, the complete variable domain is EAGVTQSPTHLIKTRGQQATLRCSPISGHTSVYWYQQALGLGLQFLLWYDEGEERNRGNFPPRFSGRQFPNYSSELNVNALELEDSALYLCASSHSGASTDTQYFGPGTRLTVL.